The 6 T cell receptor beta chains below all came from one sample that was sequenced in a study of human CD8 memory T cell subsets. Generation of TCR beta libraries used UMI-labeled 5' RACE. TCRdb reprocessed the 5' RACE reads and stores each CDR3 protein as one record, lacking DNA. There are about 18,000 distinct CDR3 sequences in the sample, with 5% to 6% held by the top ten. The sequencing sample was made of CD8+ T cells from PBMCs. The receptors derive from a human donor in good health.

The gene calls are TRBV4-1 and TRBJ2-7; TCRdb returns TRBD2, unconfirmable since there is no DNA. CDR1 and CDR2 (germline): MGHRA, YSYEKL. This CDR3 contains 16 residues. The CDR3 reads CASSQGSQGGVYEQYF.

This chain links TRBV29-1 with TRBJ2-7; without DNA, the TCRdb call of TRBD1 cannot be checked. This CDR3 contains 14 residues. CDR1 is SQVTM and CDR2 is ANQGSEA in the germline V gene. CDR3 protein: CSVISGQGAREQYF.

The CDR3 sequence: CSARDLLATTDTQYF. The chain employs TRBV20-1 and TRBJ2-3. Germline values: CDR1 DFQATT, CDR2 SNEGSKA (reference sequence). The CDR3 length is 15 residues.

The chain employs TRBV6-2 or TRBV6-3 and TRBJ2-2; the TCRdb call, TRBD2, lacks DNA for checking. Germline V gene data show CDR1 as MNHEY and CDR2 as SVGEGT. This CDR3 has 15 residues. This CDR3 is CASSYVAPNTGELFF.

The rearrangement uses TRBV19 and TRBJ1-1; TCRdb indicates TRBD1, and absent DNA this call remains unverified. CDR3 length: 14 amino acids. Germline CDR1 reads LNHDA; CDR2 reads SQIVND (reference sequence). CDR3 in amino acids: CASRGDRMNTEAFF.

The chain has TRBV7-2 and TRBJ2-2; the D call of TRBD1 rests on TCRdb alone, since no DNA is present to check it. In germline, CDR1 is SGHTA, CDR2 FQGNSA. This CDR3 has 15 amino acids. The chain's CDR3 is CASLARGGTAGELFF.